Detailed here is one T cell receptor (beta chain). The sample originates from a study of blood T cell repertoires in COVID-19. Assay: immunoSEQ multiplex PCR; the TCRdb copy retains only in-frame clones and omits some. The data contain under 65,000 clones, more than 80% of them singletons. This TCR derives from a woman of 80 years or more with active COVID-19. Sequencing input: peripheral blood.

CDR3 protein: CASSLGPYTEAFF. In DNA form, the CDR3 reads TGTGCCAGCAGTTTAGGTCCCTACACTGAAGCTTTCTTT. This chain links TRBV12-3 or TRBV12-4 with TRBJ1-1; D unresolved. The germline V and J ends were trimmed by 1 base and 3 bases, with 6 bases remaining between them. The CDR3 length is 13 residues.